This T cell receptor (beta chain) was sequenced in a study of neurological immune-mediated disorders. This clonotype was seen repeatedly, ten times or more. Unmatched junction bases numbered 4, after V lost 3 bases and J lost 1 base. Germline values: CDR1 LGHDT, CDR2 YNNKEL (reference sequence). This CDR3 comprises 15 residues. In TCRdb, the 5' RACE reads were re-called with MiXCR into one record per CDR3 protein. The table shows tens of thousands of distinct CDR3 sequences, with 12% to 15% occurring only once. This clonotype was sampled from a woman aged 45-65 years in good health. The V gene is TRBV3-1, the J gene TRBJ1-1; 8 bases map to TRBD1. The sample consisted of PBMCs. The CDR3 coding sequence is TGTGCCAGCAGCCATGGAGACAGGGGGAACACTGAAGCTTTCTTT. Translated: CASSHGDRGNTEAFF.